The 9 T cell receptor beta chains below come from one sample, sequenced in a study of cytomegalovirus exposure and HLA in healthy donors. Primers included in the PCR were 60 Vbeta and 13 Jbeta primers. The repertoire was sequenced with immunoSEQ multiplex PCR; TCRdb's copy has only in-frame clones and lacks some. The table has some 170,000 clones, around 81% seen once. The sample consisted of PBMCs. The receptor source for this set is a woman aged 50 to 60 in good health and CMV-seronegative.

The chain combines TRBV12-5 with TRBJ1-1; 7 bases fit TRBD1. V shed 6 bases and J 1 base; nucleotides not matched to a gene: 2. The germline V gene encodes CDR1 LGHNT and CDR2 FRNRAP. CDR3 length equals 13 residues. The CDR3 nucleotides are TGTGCTAGTGGGACAGGGTCGAACACTGAAGCTTTCTTT. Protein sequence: CASGTGSNTEAFF.

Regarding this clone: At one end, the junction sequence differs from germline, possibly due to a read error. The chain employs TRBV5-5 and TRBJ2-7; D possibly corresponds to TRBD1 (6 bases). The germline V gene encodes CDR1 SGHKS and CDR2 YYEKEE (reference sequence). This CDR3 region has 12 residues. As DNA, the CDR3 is TGTGCCAGCAGTCCAGGGGCACCGGAGCTGTACTTC. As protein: CASSPGAPELYF.

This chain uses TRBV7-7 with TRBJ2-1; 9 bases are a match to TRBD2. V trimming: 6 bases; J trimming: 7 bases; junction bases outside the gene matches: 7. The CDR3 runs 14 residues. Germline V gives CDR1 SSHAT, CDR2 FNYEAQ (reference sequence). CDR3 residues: CASSLSGRGNEQFF. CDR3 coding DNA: TGTGCCAGCAGTCTTAGCGGGAGAGGGAATGAGCAGTTCTTC.

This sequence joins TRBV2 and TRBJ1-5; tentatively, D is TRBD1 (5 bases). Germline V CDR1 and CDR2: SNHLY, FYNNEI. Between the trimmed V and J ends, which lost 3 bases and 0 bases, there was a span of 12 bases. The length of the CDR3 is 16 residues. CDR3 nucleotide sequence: TGTGCCAGCAGTGATTGGGGGGTGAATAGCAATCAGCCCCAGCATTTT. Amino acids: CASSDWGVNSNQPQHF.

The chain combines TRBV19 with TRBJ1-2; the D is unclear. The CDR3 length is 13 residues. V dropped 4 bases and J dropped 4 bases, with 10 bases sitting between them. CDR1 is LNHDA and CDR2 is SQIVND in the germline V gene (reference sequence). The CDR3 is CASSTVEGYGYTF. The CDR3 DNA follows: TGTGCCAGTAGTACTGTTGAGGGCTATGGCTACACCTTC.

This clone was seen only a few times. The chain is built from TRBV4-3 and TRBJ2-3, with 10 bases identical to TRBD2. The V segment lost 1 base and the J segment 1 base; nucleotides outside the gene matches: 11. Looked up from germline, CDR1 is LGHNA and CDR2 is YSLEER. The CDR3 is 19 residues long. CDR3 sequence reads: CASSQGTTSGQWGTDTQYF. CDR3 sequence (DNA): TGCGCCAGCAGCCAAGGGACGACTAGCGGGCAATGGGGCACAGATACGCAGTATTTT.

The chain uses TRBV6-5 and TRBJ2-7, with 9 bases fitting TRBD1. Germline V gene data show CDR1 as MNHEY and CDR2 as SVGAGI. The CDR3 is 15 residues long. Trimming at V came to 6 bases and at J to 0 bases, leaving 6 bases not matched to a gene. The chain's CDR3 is CASSRDRAISYEQYF. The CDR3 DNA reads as TGTGCCAGCAGCCGGGACAGGGCCATCTCCTACGAGCAGTACTTC.

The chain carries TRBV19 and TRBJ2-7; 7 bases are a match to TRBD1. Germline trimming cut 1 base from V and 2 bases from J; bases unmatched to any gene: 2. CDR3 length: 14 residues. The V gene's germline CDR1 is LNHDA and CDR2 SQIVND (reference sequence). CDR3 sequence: CASSIAGQPYEQYF. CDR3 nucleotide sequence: TGTGCCAGTAGTATAGCGGGACAGCCCTACGAGCAGTACTTC.

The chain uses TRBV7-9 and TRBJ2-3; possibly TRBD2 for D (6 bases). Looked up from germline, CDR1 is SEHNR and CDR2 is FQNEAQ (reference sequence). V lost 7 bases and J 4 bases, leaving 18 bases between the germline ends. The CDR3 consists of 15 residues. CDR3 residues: CASILQAGNPDTQYF. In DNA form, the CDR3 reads TGTGCCAGCATCCTACAGGCGGGGAACCCAGATACGCAGTATTTT.